Following are 26 T cell receptor beta chains from one sample sequenced in a study of tumor-infiltrating lymphocytes in primary liver carcinoma. Total RNA and DNA came together from roughly 20-30 mg of bulk tissue without cell sorting. Total RNA (roughly 530 ng) served as template for TCR beta cDNA synthesis primed by a constant-region primer. ARM-PCR, slightly modified, supplied the TCR beta libraries through three nested multiplex PCR rounds. For roughly 10 cycles apiece, the opening two PCR rounds ran with TRBV1-TRBV30 forward primers and a C-beta reverse primer. TCRdb itself ran the multiplex PCR reads through MiXCR, one entry per CDR3 protein. This table has about 43,000 distinct CDR3 sequences, 65% to 85% appearing once. Sample: liver tumor tissue from sampling region 2. Subset denoted: tumor region T2, inferior pole. The receptors come from a middle-aged man with primary liver carcinoma and hepatitis B virus infection.

The chain couples TRBV14 to TRBJ1-1, with D perhaps TRBD1 (6 bases). Germline loops: CDR1 SGHDN, CDR2 FVKESK. The CDR3 sequence is 16 residues long. The V gene lost 1 base and the J gene lost 13 bases, with 25 bases spanning the gap. The CDR3 DNA sequence: TGTGCCAGCAGCCAAGTTCGGGGGCTGATGAACACTGGAGATTTCTTT. Residues: CASSQVRGLMNTGDFF.

The rearrangement uses TRBV12-3 or TRBV12-4 and TRBJ2-5; 7 bases are shared with TRBD1. CDR3 length: 16 residues. J was trimmed by 4 bases and V by 7 bases; bases with no gene match: 15. CDR3 coding DNA: TGTGCCAGCAACCATGAGGTTCTAGGGGGCGGAGAGACCCAGTACTTC. As protein: CASNHEVLGGGETQYF.

Concerning this clonotype: One junction end does not reproduce the germline sequence, and a read error may be involved. V usage is TRBV14 and J usage is TRBJ2-1; the D gene is possibly TRBD1 (6 bases). Germline lookup yields CDR1 SGHDN and CDR2 FVKESK. This CDR3 comprises 16 residues. Written as DNA, the CDR3 is TGTGCTAGCAGCCCTAGGACAGTGTTGGGGTACAATGAGAAGTTCTTC. Amino acids: CASSPRTVLGYNEKFF. The full variable domain, rest sourced from reference TRBV14 and TRBJ2-1, is EAGVTQFPSHSVIEKGQTVTLRCDPISGHDNLYWYRRVMGKEIKFLLHFVKESKQDESGMPNNRFLAERTGGTYSTLKVQPAELEDSGVYFCASSPRTVLGYNEKFFGPGTRLTVL.

A note on this clonotype: At one of its ends the junction is not consistent with the germline gene, which may arise from a read error. The V gene is TRBV11-2, the J gene TRBJ2-6, with TRBD1 matching over 8 bases. The length of the CDR3 is 21 residues. Germline CDR1 reads SGHAT; CDR2 reads FQNNGV. DNA of the CDR3: TGTGCCATCAGCATGAGGGGAGACAGGGGCATTTCCTTCTCTGGGGCCAACGTCCTGACTTTC. Its protein is CAISMRGDRGISFSGANVLTF.

The chain is built from TRBV18 and TRBJ1-2; 11 bases fit TRBD1. Germline V gene data show CDR1 as KGHSH and CDR2 as LQKENI. The length of the CDR3 is 15 residues. After removal of 2 bases from V and 6 bases from J, the junction contained 5 bases not matched to a gene. The CDR3 DNA reads as TGTGCCAGCTCACCAACACCGGGACAGGGGGATGGCTACACCTTC. It translates to CASSPTPGQGDGYTF.

Note on this clonotype: Because the CDR3 is missing its conserved closing phenylalanine or tryptophan, this is likely a read error. The chain joins TRBV29-1 to TRBJ1-1; D ambiguous. Trimming took 5 bases from V and 0 from J, leaving 16 bases between them. Germline CDR1 reads SQVTM; CDR2 reads ANQGSEA. This CDR3 comprises 15 residues. For the CDR3, the DNA is TGCAGCGTTCGGGCGGGGTGGGAAATGAACACTGAAGCTTTCCCT. Protein: CSVRAGWEMNTEAFP.

Turning to this clonotype: The conserved final phenylalanine or tryptophan is absent from the CDR3, which likely points to a read error. The chain combines TRBV10-3 with TRBJ1-6, with TRBD1 as a possible D gene (6 bases). V lost 4 bases to trimming and J lost 5 bases, with 21 bases between them. In germline, CDR1 is ENHRY, CDR2 SYGVKD. The CDR3 sequence is 18 residues long. The CDR3 region is CAISGASGGSSNNSPLHY. In nucleotides, the CDR3 is TGTGCCATCAGTGGGGCGAGCGGGGGCTCGTCTAATAATTCACCCCTCCACTAT.

The sample holds a few counts of this clonotype. The V and J genes are TRBV3-1 and TRBJ1-2; no reliable D call. Germline V gene lookup returns CDR1 LGHDT and CDR2 YNNKEL (reference sequence). This CDR3 is 14 amino acids long. V shed 5 bases and J shed 2 bases, with 12 bases lying between them. This CDR3 is CASSSSWANYGYTF. In DNA, the CDR3 is TGTGCCAGCAGCTCTTCGTGGGCCAACTATGGCTACACCTTC.

This clonotype has a count of ten or more. The chain links TRBV28 to TRBJ1-3; D possibly corresponds to TRBD1 (5 bases). CDR3 length: 16 amino acids. The V gene's germline CDR1 is MDHEN and CDR2 SYDVKM. Trimming pared 6 bases from V and 3 bases from J, leaving 18 bases between. In nucleotides, the CDR3 is TGTGCCAGCAGCCTCTCCCTGGCAGGGAGTGGAAACACCATATATTTT. It translates to CASSLSLAGSGNTIYF. The complete variable domain, with remaining parts taken from reference TRBV28 and TRBJ1-3, reads DVKVTQSSRYLVKRTGEKVFLECVQDMDHENMFWYRQDPGLGLRLIYFSYDVKMKEKGDIPEGYSVSREKKERFSLILESASTNQTSMYLCASSLSLAGSGNTIYFGEGSWLTVV.

Worth noting for this clonotype: Since a much larger clone is just one base distant, this may be a read error. The V call is TRBV6-5, the J call TRBJ2-3, with a possible D match to TRBD1 (5 bases). Germline V lookup: CDR1 MNHEY, CDR2 SVGAGI. This CDR3 is 13 amino acids long. The CDR3: CASSLQGTDAQYF. The CDR3 nucleotides read TGTGCCAGCAGTCTCCAGGGCACAGATGCGCAGTATTTT.

Note on this clonotype: The final CDR3 position lacks the conserved phenylalanine or tryptophan, pointing to a likely read error. The limits of the CDR3 on the DNA are not certain, so only TCRdb's listed CDR3 is given. The rearrangement links TRBV7-9 to TRBJ1-1. Germline V lookup: CDR1 SEHNR, CDR2 FQNEAQ (reference sequence). Ends included, the CDR3 has 13 residues. The CDR3 loop is CASSLSANTEVFV.

A word on this clonotype: The germline gene is not matched at one end of the junction; a read error may be the cause. This sequence joins TRBV5-1 and TRBJ1-5, with D possibly being TRBD1 (5 bases). Germline loops: CDR1 SGHRS, CDR2 YFSETQ. The CDR3 is 14 amino acids. This chain's CDR3 is CASSLGDLSQSQHF. CDR3 DNA: TGCGCCAGCAGCTTGGGGGACCTAAGTCAGTCCCAGCATTTT.

About this clonotype itself: The conserved closing phenylalanine or tryptophan is absent in this CDR3, likely reflecting a read error. CDR3 bases: TGTGCCAGCAGCATGGGGGGAGACAGGGGCATTCCCCTCTCTGGGGTCAACGTCCTGACTTCC. It codes for CASSMGGDRGIPLSGVNVLTS. This rearrangement joins TRBV11-2 to TRBJ2-6; 8 nucleotides align to TRBD1. Germline lookup yields CDR1 SGHAT and CDR2 FQNNGV. This CDR3 contains 21 residues.

This clonotype was picked up many times. This may be a read error, as it is one base from a much larger clone. V and J are TRBV6-2 or TRBV6-3 and TRBJ2-2; 10 bases line up with TRBD1. From germline, CDR1 is MNHEY and CDR2 SVGEGT. This CDR3 comprises 13 residues. The trim removed 8 bases at V and 7 bases at J, leaving 4 bases unmatched. The DNA for the CDR3 is TGTGCCAGCGTGGACAGGGGGGGCGGGGAGCTGTTTTTT. It codes for CASVDRGGGELFF.

This clonotype was detected many times. The J gene is TRBJ2-5, the V gene TRBV10-3; D call uncertain. Deletions cut 8 bases from V and 4 bases from J, with 14 bases between. CDR3 size: 13 residues. Germline V gene data show CDR1 as ENHRY and CDR2 as SYGVKD. CDR3 protein: CAIPAPTGETQYF. As DNA, the CDR3 is TGTGCCATCCCCGCTCCAACTGGAGAGACCCAGTACTTC.

Note on this clonotype: Since no conserved phenylalanine or tryptophan closes the CDR3, a read error is the likely cause. This sequence joins TRBV5-1 and TRBJ2-3; D is unresolved. Germline CDR1 is SGHRS and CDR2 is YFSETQ. CDR3 size: 16 residues. CDR3 loop: CASSLNGRDSTDTQYL. CDR3 bases: TGCGCCAGCAGCTTGAACGGCCGTGATAGCACAGATACTCAGTATCTT.

This clonotype was counted many times. This sequence joins TRBV24-1 and TRBJ1-5; no firm D call. Germline V gene sequence: CDR1 KGHDR, CDR2 SFDVKD. Between the trimmed V and J ends, which lost 5 bases and 0 bases, there was a span of 7 bases. This CDR3 is 14 amino acids long. The CDR3 loop reads CATSGAYSNQPQHF. CDR3 DNA sequence: TGTGCCACCAGTGGTGCATATAGCAATCAGCCCCAGCATTTT.

This clonotype appeared a single time. The rearrangement uses TRBV11-1 and TRBJ2-4; 10 bases match TRBD2. V lost 5 bases, J lost 16 bases, and 23 bases stayed unmatched. Germline V lookup: CDR1 SGHAT, CDR2 FQDESV (reference sequence). The CDR3 loop spans 17 amino acids. The CDR3 is CASSLPGTSETKNTQYF. CDR3 in DNA: TGTGCCAGCAGCCTTCCCGGGACTAGCGAGACCAAAAACACTCAATACTTC.

CDR3: CSARDGRGGETQYF. The CDR3 nucleotides read TGCAGTGCTAGAGATGGAAGGGGGGGAGAGACCCAGTACTTC. V gene TRBV20-1 combines with J gene TRBJ2-5, with a possible D match to TRBD2 (7 bases). Germline V gene sequence: CDR1 DFQATT, CDR2 SNEGSKA (reference sequence). V dropped 0 bases and J dropped 4 bases, with 12 bases sitting between them. This CDR3 spans 14 amino acids.

The V call is TRBV11-2, the J call TRBJ2-7, with 9 bases fitting TRBD1. The V gene's germline CDR1 is SGHAT and CDR2 FQNNGV. CDR3 length equals 15 residues. V shed 9 bases and J 5 bases; nucleotides not matched to a gene: 14. The DNA of the CDR3 is TGTGCCAGTAGCGTACTATGGACAGGGGAAAACGAGCAGTACTTC. It yields the protein CASSVLWTGENEQYF.

For this clonotype: A junction end diverges from the germline sequence, so it may reflect a read error. The V and J genes are TRBV10-2 and TRBJ2-1; 12 nucleotides align to TRBD2. The CDR3 loop spans 16 amino acids. Looked up from germline, CDR1 is WSHSY and CDR2 is SAAADI. This CDR3 reads CGSSDWTSGINIEQFF. CDR3 bases: TGCGGCAGCAGTGACTGGACTAGCGGGATCAACATTGAGCAGTTCTTC.

On this clonotype: A read error may account for a junction end that differs from germline. This chain joins TRBV14 and TRBJ2-3; D not certain. Germline assignment: CDR1 SGHDN and CDR2 FVKESK. This CDR3 is 13 amino acids long. This CDR3 reads CASSLSRSDAQYF. The CDR3 nucleotides are TGTGCCAGTAGCCTAAGCAGGTCAGATGCGCAGTATTTT.

The genes are TRBV24-1 and TRBJ2-3; D is tentatively TRBD1 or TRBD2 (5 bases each). Germline assignment: CDR1 KGHDR and CDR2 SFDVKD. V was clipped by 4 bases and J by 1 base, with 14 bases between them. This CDR3 contains 16 residues. CDR3 sequence: CATSERGTTGTDTQYF. CDR3 nucleotides: TGTGCCACCAGTGAGAGGGGAACGACTGGCACAGATACGCAGTATTTT.

Sample share makes this clonotype large. The chain uses TRBV11-1 and TRBJ2-7; D call uncertain. The CDR3 is 11 amino acids. Germline loops: CDR1 SGHAT, CDR2 FQDESV (reference sequence). Trimming left V 1 base short and J 6 bases short, with 4 bases between. The CDR3 bases are TGTGCCAGCAGCTTAGGGTTCGAGCAGTACTTC. Translating it yields CASSLGFEQYF.

Turning to this clonotype: This may be a read error, as it is one base from a much larger clone. The chain uses TRBV18 and TRBJ2-1; maybe TRBD2 (5 bases). The germline V gene encodes CDR1 KGHSH and CDR2 LQKENI. This CDR3 contains 12 residues. In DNA, the CDR3 is TGTGACAGCTCACCACTAGGAGATGAGCAGTTCTTC. Its protein product is CDSSPLGDEQFF.

The chain employs TRBV11-2 and TRBJ2-6; D not certain. CDR3 length: 15 residues. Germline CDR1 and CDR2: SGHAT and FQNNGV. V lost 11 bases and J 3 bases, leaving 17 bases between the germline ends. This CDR3 is CAAQRPRYGANVLTF. The DNA for the CDR3 is TGTGCCGCCCAGCGACCGCGCTATGGGGCCAACGTCCTGACTTTC.